Shown below are 29 T cell receptor beta chains from a single sample sequenced in a study of technical replicates of blood from several donors. Here immunoSEQ multiplex PCR was the method, and the copy in TCRdb shows in-frame clones only, minus some. The table shows 85,000 or so clones, with around 94% occurring only once. The specimen sequenced was T cells isolated from PBMCs. These receptors all stem from a human donor in good health.

The CDR3 bases are TGTGCCAGCAGTTACGGGGGACAGGGAAACACTGAAGCTTTCTTT. The encoded protein is CASSYGGQGNTEAFF. The chain links TRBV6-5 to TRBJ1-1; 9 bases map to TRBD1. Germline trimming cut 2 bases from V and 2 bases from J; bases unmatched to any gene: 3. The CDR3 length is 15 residues. Germline-derived CDR1 and CDR2 are MNHEY and SVGAGI.

Only one count was recorded for this clone. The J gene is TRBJ1-1, the V gene TRBV28, with 8 bases identical to TRBD1. Germline V gene data show CDR1 as MDHEN and CDR2 as SYDVKM. The CDR3 runs 17 residues. The ends lost 1 base at V and 2 bases at J; junction bases unmatched: 9. The CDR3 DNA is TGTGCCAGCAGTTTATCCCGGTGGGGACAGGAAAACACTGAAGCTTTCTTT. Amino acids: CASSLSRWGQENTEAFF.

The rearrangement uses TRBV7-6 and TRBJ1-6, with TRBD1 matching 7 bases. The junction had 5 bases not matched to a gene; V was cut back by 0 bases and J by 6 bases. Germline values: CDR1 SGHVS, CDR2 FNYEAQ. The CDR3 contains 16 residues. The CDR3 sequence: CASSLAGQASNSPLHF. The CDR3 coding sequence is TGTGCCAGCAGCTTAGCCGGACAGGCGAGTAATTCACCCCTCCACTTT.

The chain uses TRBV28 and TRBJ2-7, with D perhaps TRBD1 (6 bases). V gave up 6 bases and J gave up 0 bases, with 15 bases separating them. CDR3 length: 15 residues. CDR1 is MDHEN and CDR2 is SYDVKM in the germline V gene. CDR3 sequence: CASSLPGQFSYEQYF. The CDR3 DNA is TGTGCCAGCAGCCTTCCCGGACAGTTCTCCTACGAGCAGTACTTC.

The chain has TRBV7-9 and TRBJ2-7; D is undetermined. Germline CDR1 is SEHNR and CDR2 is FQNEAQ (reference sequence). The CDR3 sequence is 13 residues long. Between the trimmed V and J ends, which lost 3 bases and 2 bases, there was a span of 8 bases. CDR3 nucleotide sequence: TGTGCCAGCAGCTTGGGCAGAACCTACGAGCAGTACTTC. Encoded protein: CASSLGRTYEQYF.

This clone was seen more than once but under ten times. The chain couples TRBV15 to TRBJ2-5; 7 bases align to TRBD2. The CDR3 length is 15 residues. Germline trimming cut 1 base from V and 2 bases from J; bases unmatched to any gene: 4. From germline, CDR1 is LNHNV and CDR2 YYDKDF (reference sequence). For the CDR3, the DNA is TGTGCCACCAGCAGAGGGTCTAGCGGACAAGAGACCCAGTACTTC. This encodes CATSRGSSGQETQYF.

V and J are TRBV5-4 and TRBJ2-5; D perhaps matches TRBD1 (6 bases). V was clipped by 4 bases and J by 4 bases, with 8 bases between them. Germline CDR1 is SGHNT and CDR2 is YYREEE (reference sequence). The CDR3 covers 12 residues. The CDR3 sequence is CASSLDRETQYF. The DNA for the CDR3 is TGTGCCAGCAGCCTGGACAGAGAGACCCAGTACTTC. The full variable domain, with the rest looked up from reference TRBV5-4 and TRBJ2-5, is ETGVTQSPTHLIKTRGQQVTLRCSSQSGHNTVSWYQQALGQGPQFIFQYYREEENGRGNFPPRFSGLQFPNYSSELNVNALELDDSALYLCASSLDRETQYFGPGTRLLVL.

The chain is built from TRBV6-4 and TRBJ2-6; 8 nucleotides line up with TRBD1. Germline CDR1 is MRHNA and CDR2 is SNTAGT. After removal of 7 bases from V and 2 bases from J, the junction contained 1 base not matched to a gene. The CDR3 covers 14 residues. The CDR3 spells CASMDRAGANVLTF. The CDR3 DNA sequence: TGTGCCAGCATGGACAGGGCTGGGGCCAACGTCCTGACTTTC.

The CDR3 sequence is CASRPTVLYTDTQYF. The CDR3 DNA is TGTGCCAGCAGACCTACAGTCCTTTACACAGATACGCAGTATTTT. The chain couples TRBV27 to TRBJ2-3; D is uncertain. Germline values: CDR1 MNHEY, CDR2 SMNVEV (reference sequence). V was clipped by 6 bases and J by 2 bases, with 15 bases between them. CDR3 length equals 15 residues.

The V and J genes are TRBV4-1 and TRBJ2-5; 7 bases are shared with TRBD1. The J segment lost 4 bases and the V segment lost 4 bases, leaving 3 bases of the junction unmatched. The CDR3 has 13 residues. Germline CDR1 reads MGHRA; CDR2 reads YSYEKL. The CDR3 loop is CASSRNRGETQYF. DNA for the CDR3: TGCGCCAGCAGCCGAAACAGGGGAGAGACCCAGTACTTC.

The chain links TRBV11-2 to TRBJ1-2; TRBD1 aligns across 11 bases. V was clipped by 3 bases and J by 0 bases; unmatched bases: 0. Per the germline V gene, CDR1 is SGHAT and CDR2 is FQNNGV. CDR3 length: 15 amino acids. The CDR3: CASSLGQGANYGYTF. The CDR3 nucleotides are TGTGCCAGCAGCTTGGGACAGGGGGCTAACTATGGCTACACCTTC. The entire variable domain, with the rest obtained from reference TRBV11-2 and TRBJ1-2, is as follows: EAGVAQSPRYKIIEKRQSVAFWCNPISGHATLYWYQQILGQGPKLLIQFQNNGVVDDSQLPKDRFSAERLKGVDSTLKIQPAKLEDSAVYLCASSLGQGANYGYTFGSGTRLTVV.

The J gene is TRBJ1-1, the V gene TRBV2, with D hard to call. The CDR3 spans 13 residues. Trimming took 3 bases from V and 1 from J, leaving 6 bases between them. CDR1 is SNHLY and CDR2 is FYNNEI in the germline V gene. CDR3 loop: CASSDERNTEAFF. CDR3 nucleotide sequence: TGTGCCAGCAGTGACGAGAGGAACACTGAAGCTTTCTTT.

This chain links TRBV7-9 with TRBJ2-1; TRBD2 matches at 10 bases. This CDR3 has 14 amino acids. Trimming took 5 bases from V and 10 from J; bases not matched to a gene: 8. From germline, CDR1 is SEHNR and CDR2 FQNEAQ (reference sequence). This chain's CDR3 is CASSPEGLANEQFF. CDR3 bases: TGTGCCAGCAGCCCCGAGGGACTAGCGAACGAGCAGTTCTTC.

This chain connects TRBV7-9 to TRBJ1-1; 9 bases map to TRBD1. The length of the CDR3 is 14 residues. From germline, CDR1 is SEHNR and CDR2 FQNEAQ (reference sequence). V lost 4 bases, J lost 1 base, and 1 base stayed unmatched. The chain's CDR3 is CASSWGQGNTEAFF. CDR3 bases: TGTGCCAGCAGCTGGGGACAGGGGAACACTGAAGCTTTCTTT.

The genes are TRBV5-6 and TRBJ2-7, with a possible D match to TRBD1 (6 bases). The V end lost 7 bases, the J end lost 3 bases, and 17 bases lay between the germline ends. The V gene's germline CDR1 is SGHDT and CDR2 YYEEEE. The length of the CDR3 is 14 residues. The CDR3 nucleotides are TGTGCCAGCCGACTTACAGGGACGGACTACGAGCAGTACTTC. This encodes CASRLTGTDYEQYF.

The rearrangement links TRBV28 to TRBJ1-5; maybe TRBD1 (5 bases). The CDR3 runs 20 residues. Germline CDR1 MDHEN, CDR2 SYDVKM. Between the trimmed V and J ends, which lost 2 bases and 1 base, there was a span of 24 bases. The CDR3 reads CASSLPLFESREGSNQPQHF. CDR3 nucleotides: TGTGCCAGCAGTTTACCCCTGTTCGAGAGCAGGGAGGGGAGCAATCAGCCCCAGCATTTT.

The gene calls are TRBV5-5 and TRBJ1-3, with TRBD1 as a possible D gene (5 bases). This CDR3 spans 14 amino acids. CDR1 and CDR2 (germline): SGHKS, YYEKEE (reference sequence). V dropped 3 bases and J dropped 9 bases, with 16 bases sitting between them. The CDR3 DNA reads TGTGCCAGCAGCTCACAGGTGCTGGAAGGCACCATATATTTT. Protein sequence: CASSSQVLEGTIYF.

This chain links TRBV11-2 with TRBJ1-1, with D hard to call. V was pared by 7 bases and J by 5 bases, with 17 bases between. The CDR3 covers 14 residues. The V gene's germline CDR1 is SGHAT and CDR2 FQNNGV. The CDR3, as DNA: TGTGCCAGCATCTCAATTCGAGGGAGGACTGAAGCTTTCTTT. It is translated as CASISIRGRTEAFF.

V usage is TRBV2 and J usage is TRBJ2-3; TRBD2 might be the D (6 bases). Germline assignment: CDR1 SNHLY and CDR2 FYNNEI. This CDR3 spans 15 amino acids. Between the trimmed V and J ends, which lost 6 bases and 0 bases, there was a span of 13 bases. The CDR3 reads CASSRLVPSTDTQYF. Here the CDR3 DNA reads TGTGCCAGCAGCCGACTAGTCCCTAGCACAGATACGCAGTATTTT. Filled out from reference TRBV2 and TRBJ2-3, the complete variable domain reads EPEVTQTPSHQVTQMGQEVILRCVPISNHLYFYWYRQILGQKVEFLVSFYNNEISEKSEIFDDQFSVERPDGSNFTLKIRSTKLEDSAMYFCASSRLVPSTDTQYFGPGTRLTVL.

The J gene is TRBJ2-1, the V gene TRBV6-4, with 9 bases identical to TRBD2. Per germline, CDR1 MRHNA and CDR2 SNTAGT. The CDR3 covers 14 residues. The junction had 10 bases not matched to a gene; V was cut back by 11 bases and J by 5 bases. The CDR3 region is CASSSSGDHNEQFF. Written as DNA, the CDR3 is TGTGCCTCCTCCTCTAGCGGGGACCACAATGAGCAGTTCTTC.

The chain employs TRBV15 and TRBJ2-5, with 7 bases that match TRBD2. The length of the CDR3 is 16 residues. The trim removed 3 bases at V and 5 bases at J, leaving 12 bases unmatched. CDR1 LNHNV and CDR2 YYDKDF come from the germline V gene (reference sequence). CDR3 sequence (DNA): TGTGCCACCAGCAGGTATCGGGACTACCGAGGGGAGACCCAGTACTTC. As protein: CATSRYRDYRGETQYF.

The V gene is TRBV30, the J gene TRBJ1-1, with TRBD1 matching 8 bases. V lost 4 bases and J lost 0; bases outside the gene matches: 4. CDR1 and CDR2 (germline): GTSNPN, SVGIG (reference sequence). CDR3 size: 14 residues. The CDR3 DNA is TGTGCCTGGAACCCGGGACAGGTGAACACTGAAGCTTTCTTT. Translating gives CAWNPGQVNTEAFF.

This chain joins TRBV9 and TRBJ1-1; no clear D. The germline gives CDR1 SGDLS, CDR2 YYNGEE. The CDR3 loop spans 14 amino acids. Trimming took off 0 bases at V and 0 bases at J, with 6 bases between the two ends. The CDR3 sequence: CASSVGLMNTEAFF. CDR3 nucleotide sequence: TGTGCCAGCAGCGTAGGACTTATGAACACTGAAGCTTTCTTT.

The J gene is TRBJ1-4, the V gene TRBV2; no definite D call. CDR1 SNHLY and CDR2 FYNNEI come from the germline V gene. V was clipped by 7 bases and J by 8 bases, with 17 bases between them. CDR3 length: 14 residues. The CDR3 protein is CASTSGSEDEKLFF. Here the CDR3 DNA reads TGTGCCAGCACCTCCGGGAGTGAGGACGAAAAACTGTTTTTT. Filled out from reference TRBV2 and TRBJ1-4, the complete variable domain reads EPEVTQTPSHQVTQMGQEVILRCVPISNHLYFYWYRQILGQKVEFLVSFYNNEISEKSEIFDDQFSVERPDGSNFTLKIRSTKLEDSAMYFCASTSGSEDEKLFFGSGTQLSVL.

The chain links TRBV7-8 to TRBJ2-7; 7 nucleotides line up with TRBD2. V gave up 5 bases and J gave up 3 bases; unmatched junction bases: 7. Per the germline V gene, CDR1 is SGHVS and CDR2 is FQNEAQ. The CDR3 length is 14 residues. The DNA for the CDR3 is TGTGCCAGCAGCCCCGGGACTATACTCTACGAGCAGTACTTC. Encoded protein: CASSPGTILYEQYF.

This rearrangement joins TRBV5-1 to TRBJ1-1, with 9 positions matching TRBD1. V was pared by 3 bases and J by 6 bases, with 3 bases of the junction left unmatched. In germline, CDR1 is SGHRS, CDR2 YFSETQ. The CDR3 has 13 amino acids. The CDR3 coding sequence is TGCGCCAGCAGCTACGACAGGGGGGCTGAAGCTTTCTTT. It translates to CASSYDRGAEAFF.

Points on this clone: The DNA is left out, because the CDR3 cannot be placed on it with certainty; the CDR3 is given as TCRdb lists it. The chain uses TRBV7-2 and TRBJ2-3; the DNA was not used to check the table's D call, TRBD1. Germline V lookup: CDR1 SGHTA, CDR2 FQGNSA. Inclusive of both ends, the CDR3 amounts to 16 amino acids. CDR3 region: CASSFGPGGIADTQYF.

The chain joins TRBV25-1 to TRBJ1-3, with a tentative D call TRBD1 (5 bases). In germline, CDR1 is MGHDK, CDR2 SYGVNS. V lost 3 bases and J 4 bases, leaving 10 bases between the germline ends. The CDR3 has 14 residues. The CDR3 loop is CASSDPTEGNTIYF. The CDR3 DNA follows: TGTGCCAGCAGTGACCCGACAGAAGGAAACACCATATATTTT.

The gene calls are TRBV5-1 and TRBJ2-1; 11 bases line up with TRBD1. The junction had 6 bases not matched to a gene; V was cut back by 4 bases and J by 3 bases. CDR3 length: 16 residues. CDR1 and CDR2 (germline): SGHRS, YFSETQ. CDR3 amino acids: CASSPVGTGGYNEQFF. CDR3 sequence (DNA): TGCGCCAGCAGCCCGGTAGGGACAGGGGGCTACAATGAGCAGTTCTTC.